The present T cell receptor (beta chain) was sequenced within a study of cytomegalovirus exposure and HLA in healthy donors. The germline V gene has CDR1 MNHEY and CDR2 SVGAGI. V was pared by 2 bases and J by 2 bases, with 5 bases between. The CDR3 spans 13 residues. This clone has only one observation. Its antigen is undetermined. Study-level findings and limits: CMV antigen specificity was confirmed in vitro for a few CMV-associated chains.

Produced via immunoSEQ multiplex PCR; TCRdb's table is partial and in-frame only. The sample records roughly 220,000 clones, around nine tenths being singletons. The sequencing sample was made of PBMCs. The sequence was obtained from a woman aged 18-35 years in good health and CMV-seronegative. The chain combines TRBV6-5 with TRBJ2-3; D not resolved. This chain's CDR3 is CASSYQNTDTQYF. The CDR3 bases are TGTGCCAGCAGTTACCAGAACACAGATACGCAGTATTTT.